The rows below give T cell receptor beta chains drawn from one sample of a study of blood T cell repertoires in COVID-19. The data were produced by immunoSEQ multiplex PCR, yet TCRdb's version contains in-frame clones alone and is incomplete. The sample has approximately 300,000 clones, 84% seen once. The specimen sequenced was peripheral blood. All receptors derive from a person aged 65-85 years with COVID-19, enrolled during active disease. Each CDR3 is given with its conserved first and last residue. Each record gives: V gene, clone size, D gene, J gene, CDR3 DNA, CDR3 protein. A D gene is named only where the DNA matches it firmly. A clone size is listed for some rows: how often the clone was seen (once, few, many), or a class if it is expanded.

>TRBV5-1|.|TRBD1|TRBJ2-4
TGCGCCAGCAGCTTAGGGACAGGGGTAACCAAAAACATTCAGTACTTC
CASSLGTGVTKNIQYF
>TRBV6-1|.|.|TRBJ1-2
TGTGCCAGCAGTGAATCCAGGGGTGACTATGGCTACACCTTC
CASSESRGDYGYTF
>TRBV6-5|.|.|TRBJ1-5
TGTGCCAGCAGTCCCCCTAATCAGCCCCAGCATTTT
CASSPPNQPQHF
>TRBV5-1|once|TRBD2|TRBJ2-1
TGCGCCAGCAGCTTGGTGATCCTAGCGGGAAGGCAGAAAACCAACAATGAGCAGTTCTTC
CASSLVILAGRQKTNNEQFF
>TRBV9|.|TRBD1|TRBJ1-2
TGTGCCAGCAGCGTAGTGGACAGGGGCCCCTATGGCTACACCTTC
CASSVVDRGPYGYTF
>TRBV20-1|.|TRBD2|TRBJ2-1
TGCAGTGCTGGCAGGCGGGAGGAGCAGTTCTTC
CSAGRREEQFF
>TRBV6-2/TRBV6-3|.|TRBD1|TRBJ2-1
TGTGCCAGCAGTTACCGCCCGGGACAGGGATACAATGAGCAGTTCTTC
CASSYRPGQGYNEQFF
>TRBV6-6|.|TRBD2|TRBJ2-5
TGTGCCAGCAGGCCAGGGACTAGCGGGAGGGAGACCCAGTACTTC
CASRPGTSGRETQYF
>TRBV7-6|.|TRBD2|TRBJ2-5
TGTGCCAGCAGCTTATTATCGGGGGGGCCTGGAGAGACCCAGTACTTC
CASSLLSGGPGETQYF
>TRBV7-2|.|.|TRBJ1-1
TGTGCCAGCAGCTACCCGACAAACACTGAAGCTTTCTTT
CASSYPTNTEAFF
>TRBV19|once|.|TRBJ1-1
TGTGCCAGTAGTATTTTTCAGAACACTGAAGCTTTCTTT
CASSIFQNTEAFF
>TRBV29-1|.|TRBD1|TRBJ1-1
TGCAGCGCAAGGACAGGGAACACTGAAGCTTTCTTT
CSARTGNTEAFF
>TRBV27|.|TRBD2|TRBJ2-3
TGTGCCAGGGTACCCGAGGGACTAGCGGCAGATACGCAGTATTTT
CARVPEGLAADTQYF
>TRBV11-2|.|TRBD2|TRBJ2-7
TGTGCCAGCAACGCGATAGCGGGAGACGAGCAGTACTTC
CASNAIAGDEQYF
>TRBV12-3/TRBV12-4|.|TRBD1|TRBJ1-2
TGTGCCAGCAGTTCGACAGGGGACCTCGGCTACACCTTC
CASSSTGDLGYTF
>TRBV11-2|.|.|TRBJ1-2
TGTGCCAGCAGCTTAGATCTGAGTCACCACTATGGCTACACCTTC
CASSLDLSHHYGYTF
>TRBV19|.|TRBD1|TRBJ2-4
TGTGCCAGTAGTGCCGGGACAGGGCAGGGCAAAAACATTCAGTACTTC
CASSAGTGQGKNIQYF
>TRBV15|.|.|TRBJ1-6
TGTGCCACCAGTTTCGCACAGTTTAATTCACCCCTCCACTTT
CATSFAQFNSPLHF
>TRBV2|.|TRBD1|TRBJ2-7
TGTGCCAGCAGTGAAAGGACAGGGATAAACGAGCAGTACTTC
CASSERTGINEQYF
>TRBV28|.|.|TRBJ1-1
TGTGCCAGCAGGATAGTCTTGGACACTGAAGCTTTCTTT
CASRIVLDTEAFF
>TRBV28|.|.|TRBJ1-2
TGTGCCAGCAGTTGGGGAACAGGGTTTAGGTATGGCTACACCTTC
CASSWGTGFRYGYTF
>TRBV7-9|.|.|TRBJ1-2
TGTGCCAGCAGCTTAGTAACAGGGAGGGGTGTCGGCTACACCTTC
CASSLVTGRGVGYTF
>TRBV28|.|TRBD2|TRBJ2-7
TGTGCCAGCAGTTTAGCGGGAGGCTACGAGCAGTACTTC
CASSLAGGYEQYF
>TRBV5-6|few|.|TRBJ2-2
TGTGCCAGCAGCTTAGGCGGACACCACACCGGGGAGCTGTTTTTT
CASSLGGHHTGELFF
>TRBV15|.|TRBD2|TRBJ2-2
TGTGCCACCAGCAGAGAACTAGCGGGAGTTAACGGGGAGCTGTTTTTT
CATSRELAGVNGELFF
>TRBV18|.|.|TRBJ1-1
TGTGCCAGCTCACTAAATCCCCAGGGGTCGAACACTGAAGCTTTCTTT
CASSLNPQGSNTEAFF
>TRBV9|.|.|TRBJ1-1
TGTGCCAGCAGCGTCACAATGAACACTGAAGCTTTCTTT
CASSVTMNTEAFF
>TRBV28|.|TRBD2|TRBJ2-5
TGTGCCAGCAGTTTGGGGGGGTGGGTTCGCGAGACCCAGTACTTC
CASSLGGWVRETQYF
>TRBV6-6|few|.|TRBJ1-4
TGTGCCAGCAGTTACTCGTTAAGCAGGGGTCATGAAAAACTGTTTTTT
CASSYSLSRGHEKLFF
>TRBV10-3|.|.|TRBJ1-1
TGTGCCATCAGTGAGTCGGAATTGGGGGGGCTAGCTTTCTTT
CAISESELGGLAFF
>TRBV12-3/TRBV12-4|.|.|TRBJ1-2
TGTGCCAGCAGTTTGTTAGGGGGTTATGGCTACACCTTC
CASSLLGGYGYTF
>TRBV5-1|.|TRBD1|TRBJ1-1
TGCGCCAGCAGCTTTGGACAGGTGAACACTGAAGCTTTCTTT
CASSFGQVNTEAFF
>TRBV28|.|TRBD2|TRBJ2-1
TGTGCCAGCAGTTCGCGGACTAGCGGGAGTCTCTATGAGCAGTTCTTC
CASSSRTSGSLYEQFF
>TRBV28|.|.|TRBJ2-5
TGTGCCAGCAGGGGCAGGGGGGATGAGACCCAGTACTTC
CASRGRGDETQYF
>TRBV21-1|.|.|TRBJ1-1
TGTGCCAGCAGCAAAGCCCCCTTGGGGCCACGGGCCGTGAACACTGAAGCTTTCTTT
CASSKAPLGPRAVNTEAFF
>TRBV4-1|.|TRBD1|TRBJ2-5
TGCGCCAGCAGCCAAGGCCCGGGACAGGTACAAGAGACCCAGTACTTC
CASSQGPGQVQETQYF
>TRBV7-9|.|.|TRBJ1-5
TGTGCCAGCAGCCCCGGGAGTGGGGTTGGCGGCAATCAGCCCCAGCATTTT
CASSPGSGVGGNQPQHF
>TRBV6-2/TRBV6-3|.|TRBD1|TRBJ1-5
TGTGCCAGCAGTTATCCGGGACAGGGCAAATATAGCAATCAGCCCCAGCATTTT
CASSYPGQGKYSNQPQHF
>TRBV6-6|.|.|TRBJ2-5
TGTGCCAGCAGCAAGAGGCGGGGACTTAAGTACTTC
CASSKRRGLKYF
>TRBV27|.|.|TRBJ2-1
TGTGCCAGCAGGTCGACAGGACCCTCTTACAATGAGCAGTTCTTC
CASRSTGPSYNEQFF
>TRBV9|.|TRBD2|TRBJ2-3
TGTGCCAGCAGCTCCAGCGGGAGCGAAACAGATACGCAGTATTTT
CASSSSGSETDTQYF
>TRBV5-1|.|TRBD1|TRBJ1-3
TGCGCCAGCAGTTATGACAGGGGGGGCACCATATATTTT
CASSYDRGGTIYF
>TRBV7-3|.|.|TRBJ2-1
TGTGCCAGCAGCAATAGTGCAACCTACAATGAGCAGTTCTTC
CASSNSATYNEQFF
>TRBV27|.|TRBD2|TRBJ2-7
TGTGCCAGCAGTTTATATGTGTCAAGCGGGAGTAAGCAGTACTTC
CASSLYVSSGSKQYF
>TRBV27|once|.|TRBJ2-2
TGTGCCAGCAGTTGGGCGGGAGTACAGGGTACCGGGGAGCTGTTTTTT
CASSWAGVQGTGELFF
>TRBV27|.|.|TRBJ2-1
TGTGCCAGCAGTATAATATCCGCCTCGGGAAGAAGGTCCAATGAGCAGTTCTTC
CASSIISASGRRSNEQFF
>TRBV27|.|TRBD1|TRBJ1-1
TGTGCCAGCAGAAAACAGGGGGTGAACACTGAAGCTTTCTTT
CASRKQGVNTEAFF